The 21 T cell receptor beta chains listed next were all sequenced from one sample in a study of blood T cell repertoires in COVID-19. Assay used: immunoSEQ multiplex PCR; TCRdb lists only in-frame clones, some missing. The sample has about 140,000 clones; around 78% are singletons. Sequencing was done on a sample of peripheral blood. Receptor source: a woman of 80 years or more with active or convalescent COVID-19.

This clone was observed a handful of times. This sequence joins TRBV3-1 (or the pseudogene TRBV3-2) and TRBJ2-7, with 10 nucleotides matching TRBD1. Looked up from germline, CDR1 is LGHDT and CDR2 is YNNKEL (reference sequence). The CDR3 is 17 residues long. V shed 5 bases and J 5 bases; nucleotides not matched to a gene: 15. The DNA of the CDR3 is TGTGCCAGCAGCTCCCGCCTGGGGGACAGGGGACCCCACGAGCAGTACTTC. Amino acid sequence: CASSSRLGDRGPHEQYF.

CDR3 nucleotides: TGCGCCAGCAGCTTGAAGGGGGAAAAACTGTTTTTT. This gives the protein CASSLKGEKLFF. V and J are TRBV5-1 and TRBJ1-4; a weak D match, TRBD1 (5 bases). This CDR3 is built from 12 residues. Germline CDR1 and CDR2: SGHRS and YFSETQ. V gave up 1 base and J gave up 8 bases, with 6 bases separating them.

The chain carries TRBV7-9 and TRBJ2-1; 7 bases align to TRBD2. V shed 4 bases and J 0 bases; nucleotides not matched to a gene: 9. CDR1 SEHNR and CDR2 FQNEAQ come from the germline V gene (reference sequence). There are 17 residues in the CDR3. This chain's CDR3 is CASSSGGLAGSYNEQFF. The CDR3 DNA reads TGTGCCAGCAGCTCCGGAGGATTAGCGGGCTCCTACAATGAGCAGTTCTTC.

This chain links TRBV5-1 with TRBJ1-2; the match to TRBD1 covers 8 bases. The J segment lost 8 bases and the V segment lost 3 bases, leaving 12 bases of the junction unmatched. The V gene's germline CDR1 is SGHRS and CDR2 YFSETQ. The CDR3 has 15 amino acids. The DNA for the CDR3 is TGCGCCAGCAGCTCCCAGGGGGCAGGTAGGGACGGCTACACCTTC. Translation gives CASSSQGAGRDGYTF.

The rearrangement uses TRBV5-1 and TRBJ1-2, with D possibly matching TRBD1 (5 bases). V was shortened by 2 bases and J by 0 bases, with 11 bases between the two germline ends. The CDR3 sequence is 15 residues long. The germline gives CDR1 SGHRS, CDR2 YFSETQ. CDR3 DNA: TGCGCCAGCAGCTTAGGGGATGGAGCTAACTATGGCTACACCTTC. Protein: CASSLGDGANYGYTF.

V and J are TRBV18 and TRBJ1-5; 7 nucleotides match TRBD1. Germline V lookup: CDR1 KGHSH, CDR2 LQKENI. This CDR3 has 17 amino acids. Trimming at V came to 4 bases and at J to 0 bases, leaving 9 bases not matched to a gene. The CDR3 is CASSLSMTGNSNQPQHF. As DNA, the CDR3 is TGTGCCAGCTCACTTTCAATGACAGGGAATAGCAATCAGCCCCAGCATTTT.

V gene TRBV7-3 combines with J gene TRBJ2-3; D possibly corresponds to TRBD2 (7 bases). Germline CDR1 reads SGHTA; CDR2 reads FQGTGA. This CDR3 is built from 14 residues. Trimming removed 5 bases at V and 1 base at J, with 10 bases between. The CDR3 nucleotides are TGTGCCAGCAGCCGAGGGGGGGGCACAGATACGCAGTATTTT. As protein: CASSRGGGTDTQYF.

This chain links TRBV2 with TRBJ2-5; 8 bases agree with TRBD1. This CDR3 spans 16 amino acids. Per the germline V gene, CDR1 is SNHLY and CDR2 is FYNNEI. Trimming removed 3 bases from V and 3 bases from J; junction bases left unmatched: 9. The CDR3 sequence: CASSDSPRQGKETQYF. CDR3 nucleotides: TGTGCCAGCAGTGATAGTCCGAGACAGGGGAAAGAGACCCAGTACTTC.

V usage is TRBV7-3 and J usage is TRBJ1-5; D remains ambiguous. The CDR3 has 13 amino acids. Germline CDR1 SGHTA, CDR2 FQGTGA. V was pared by 2 bases and J by 6 bases, with 8 bases between. The CDR3 loop is CASSLWEGQPQHF. The CDR3 region has the DNA TGTGCCAGCAGCTTATGGGAGGGTCAGCCCCAGCATTTT. The variable domain in full, with the rest retrieved from reference TRBV7-3 and TRBJ1-5, is GAGVSQTPSNKVTEKGKYVELRCDPISGHTALYWYRQSLGQGPEFLIYFQGTGAADDSGLPNDRFFAVRPEGSVSTLKIQRTERGDSAVYLCASSLWEGQPQHFGDGTRLSIL.

This chain joins TRBV4-1 and TRBJ1-1; a weak D match, TRBD1 (6 bases). This CDR3 spans 15 amino acids. V lost 3 bases and J 5 bases, leaving 16 bases between the germline ends. The germline V gene has CDR1 MGHRA and CDR2 YSYEKL. The CDR3 DNA is TGCGCCAGCAGCCACCGATTACAGGGTGGGACTGAAGCTTTCTTT. Translated: CASSHRLQGGTEAFF.

This sequence joins TRBV19 and TRBJ1-1; 8 bases align to TRBD1. Unmatched junction bases numbered 0, after V lost 6 bases and J lost 0 bases. The CDR3 extends over 13 amino acids. The germline V gene has CDR1 LNHDA and CDR2 SQIVND (reference sequence). CDR3 bases: TGTGCCAGTAGCAGGGGGCTGAACACTGAAGCTTTCTTT. Its protein product is CASSRGLNTEAFF.

The CDR3 protein is CASSPGQGRWDTEAFF. CDR3 coding DNA: TGTGCCAGCAGCCCAGGACAGGGGCGATGGGACACTGAAGCTTTCTTT. The chain uses TRBV7-9 and TRBJ1-1; 9 bases match TRBD1. The CDR3 has 16 amino acids. The germline V gene has CDR1 SEHNR and CDR2 FQNEAQ (reference sequence). V dropped 5 bases and J dropped 3; count of bases not matched to a gene: 10.

This clone was seen many times. The gene calls are TRBV4-1 and TRBJ1-2; the D gene is possibly TRBD1 (5 bases). Germline values: CDR1 MGHRA, CDR2 YSYEKL. This CDR3 has 14 amino acids. V lost 2 bases and J 3 bases, leaving 10 bases between the germline ends. The CDR3 spells CASSQLDRDYGYTF. The CDR3 region has the DNA TGCGCCAGCAGCCAACTCGACAGAGACTATGGCTACACCTTC.

This chain connects TRBV11-1 to TRBJ2-1; TRBD2 matches at 7 bases. The CDR3 contains 15 residues. J was trimmed by 0 bases and V by 5 bases; bases with no gene match: 4. Germline V gene data show CDR1 as SGHAT and CDR2 as FQDESV (reference sequence). Written as DNA, the CDR3 is TGTGCCAGCAGCGTCCGGGACTACTCCTACAATGAGCAGTTCTTC. Translating it yields CASSVRDYSYNEQFF.

V gene TRBV24-1 combines with J gene TRBJ2-2, with D tentatively TRBD2 (6 bases). The germline gives CDR1 KGHDR, CDR2 SFDVKD. V lost 2 bases to trimming and J lost 2 bases, with 11 bases between them. The CDR3 covers 16 residues. This CDR3 is CATSDSAGLNTGELFF. CDR3 in DNA: TGTGCCACCAGTGATTCGGCGGGACTTAACACCGGGGAGCTGTTTTTT.

The chain uses TRBV2 and TRBJ1-5; 7 bases line up with TRBD1. Per the germline V gene, CDR1 is SNHLY and CDR2 is FYNNEI. The CDR3 has 14 amino acids. J was trimmed by 8 bases and V by 4 bases; bases with no gene match: 8. This CDR3 reads CASSADRVTEPQHF. The CDR3, as DNA: TGTGCCAGCAGTGCAGACAGGGTAACTGAGCCCCAGCATTTT.

The chain combines TRBV4-3 with TRBJ1-3; maybe TRBD1 (6 bases). Germline V gene data show CDR1 as LGHNA and CDR2 as YSLEER. Between the trimmed V and J ends, which lost 4 bases and 0 bases, there was a span of 13 bases. CDR3 size: 16 residues. The CDR3 DNA is TGCGCCAGCAGCCTTGACAGGACTTTCTCTGGAAACACCATATATTTT. It codes for CASSLDRTFSGNTIYF.

The gene calls are TRBV7-9 and TRBJ2-3; D is unresolved. Between the trimmed V and J ends, which lost 0 bases and 1 base, there was a span of 5 bases. CDR1 and CDR2 (germline): SEHNR, FQNEAQ (reference sequence). The CDR3 extends over 14 amino acids. The CDR3 reads CASSLAQGTDTQYF. The CDR3 coding sequence is TGTGCCAGCAGCTTAGCGCAGGGCACAGATACGCAGTATTTT.

This clone was counted once. CDR3 residues: CASRGQGSYEQYF. CDR3 coding DNA: TGTGCCAGCAGGGGACAGGGTTCTTACGAGCAGTACTTC. The chain recombines TRBV6-6 with TRBJ2-7; TRBD1 agrees at 9 bases. V was clipped by 6 bases and J by 4 bases; unmatched bases: 4. CDR3 length: 13 amino acids. The germline V gene encodes CDR1 MNHNY and CDR2 SVGAGI (reference sequence).

This chain uses TRBV4-1 with TRBJ2-7; 10 nucleotides align to TRBD2. V was clipped by 4 bases and J by 0 bases; unmatched bases: 3. The CDR3 runs to 15 residues. Germline values: CDR1 MGHRA, CDR2 YSYEKL. In DNA form, the CDR3 reads TGCGCCAGCAGCCCGACTAGCGGGTCCTCCTACGAGCAGTACTTC. Translation gives CASSPTSGSSYEQYF.

This chain uses TRBV15 with TRBJ2-1; D uncertain. CDR1 is LNHNV and CDR2 is YYDKDF in the germline V gene (reference sequence). Between the trimmed V and J ends, which lost 3 bases and 3 bases, there was a span of 15 bases. The CDR3 is 16 residues long. CDR3 sequence: CATSSISGDDYNEQFF. CDR3 in DNA: TGTGCCACCAGCAGTATAAGTGGAGATGACTACAATGAGCAGTTCTTC.